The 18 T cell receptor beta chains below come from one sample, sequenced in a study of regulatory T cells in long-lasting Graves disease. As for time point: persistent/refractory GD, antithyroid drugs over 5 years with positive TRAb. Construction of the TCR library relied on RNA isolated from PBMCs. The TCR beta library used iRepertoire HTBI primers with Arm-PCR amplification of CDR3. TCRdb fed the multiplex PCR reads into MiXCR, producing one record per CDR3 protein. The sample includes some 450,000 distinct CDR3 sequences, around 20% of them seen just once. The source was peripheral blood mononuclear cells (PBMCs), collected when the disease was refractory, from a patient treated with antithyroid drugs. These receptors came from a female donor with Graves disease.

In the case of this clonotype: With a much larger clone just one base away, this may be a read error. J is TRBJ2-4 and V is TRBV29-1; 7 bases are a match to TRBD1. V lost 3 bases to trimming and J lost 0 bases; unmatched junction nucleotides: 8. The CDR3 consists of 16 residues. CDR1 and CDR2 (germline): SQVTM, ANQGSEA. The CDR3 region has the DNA TGCAGCGTTGAGGCGATACGGGACAGAGCCAAAAACATTCAGTACTTC. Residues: CSVEAIRDRAKNIQYF. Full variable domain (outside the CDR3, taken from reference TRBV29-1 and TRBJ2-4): SAVISQKPSRDICQRGTSLTIQCQVDSQVTMMFWYRQQPGQSLTLIATANQGSEATYESGFVIDKFPISRPNLTFSTLTVSNMSPEDSSIYLCSVEAIRDRAKNIQYFGAGTRLSVL.

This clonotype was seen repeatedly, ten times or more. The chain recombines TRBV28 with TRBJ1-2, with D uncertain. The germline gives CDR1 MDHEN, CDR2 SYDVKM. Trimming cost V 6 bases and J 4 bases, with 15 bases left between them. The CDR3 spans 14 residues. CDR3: CASRWPRPIYGYTF. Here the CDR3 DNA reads TGTGCCAGCAGATGGCCGAGACCTATCTATGGCTACACCTTC.

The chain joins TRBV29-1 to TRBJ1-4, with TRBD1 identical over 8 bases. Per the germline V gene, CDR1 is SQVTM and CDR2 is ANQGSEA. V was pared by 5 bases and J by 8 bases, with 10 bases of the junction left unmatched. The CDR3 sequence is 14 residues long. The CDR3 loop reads CSVQNRGSGEKLFF. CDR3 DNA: TGCAGCGTTCAGAACAGGGGGAGTGGAGAAAAACTGTTTTTT.

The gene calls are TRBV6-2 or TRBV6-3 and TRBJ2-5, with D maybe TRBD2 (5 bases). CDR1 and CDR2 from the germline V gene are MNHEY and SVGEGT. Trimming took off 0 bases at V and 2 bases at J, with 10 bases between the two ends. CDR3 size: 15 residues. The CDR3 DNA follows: TGTGCCAGCAGTTACTCCGAGGGTTTGCAAGAGACCCAGTACTTC. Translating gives CASSYSEGLQETQYF.

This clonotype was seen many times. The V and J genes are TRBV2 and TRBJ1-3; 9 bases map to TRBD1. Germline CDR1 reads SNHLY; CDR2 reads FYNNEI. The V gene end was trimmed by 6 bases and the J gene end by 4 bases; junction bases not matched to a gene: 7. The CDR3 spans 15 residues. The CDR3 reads CASRDRGTAGNTIYF. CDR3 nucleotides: TGTGCCAGCAGGGACAGGGGAACCGCCGGAAACACCATATATTTT. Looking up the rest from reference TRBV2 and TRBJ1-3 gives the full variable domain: EPEVTQTPSHQVTQMGQEVILRCVPISNHLYFYWYRQILGQKVEFLVSFYNNEISEKSEIFDDQFSVERPDGSNFTLKIRSTKLEDSAMYFCASRDRGTAGNTIYFGEGSWLTVV.

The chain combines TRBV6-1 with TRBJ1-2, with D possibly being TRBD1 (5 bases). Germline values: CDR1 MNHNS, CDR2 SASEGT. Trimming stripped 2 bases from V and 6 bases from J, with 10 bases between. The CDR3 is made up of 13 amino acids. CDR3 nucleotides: TGTGCCAGCAGTGAACGAGAGACAGATGGCTACACCTTC. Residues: CASSERETDGYTF.

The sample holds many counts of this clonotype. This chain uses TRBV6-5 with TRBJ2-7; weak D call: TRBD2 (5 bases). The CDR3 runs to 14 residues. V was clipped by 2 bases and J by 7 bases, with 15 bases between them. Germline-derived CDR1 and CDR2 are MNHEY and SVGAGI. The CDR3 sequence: CASSYSRRAREQYF. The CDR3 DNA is TGTGCCAGCAGTTACAGCCGGCGGGCTCGTGAGCAGTACTTC.

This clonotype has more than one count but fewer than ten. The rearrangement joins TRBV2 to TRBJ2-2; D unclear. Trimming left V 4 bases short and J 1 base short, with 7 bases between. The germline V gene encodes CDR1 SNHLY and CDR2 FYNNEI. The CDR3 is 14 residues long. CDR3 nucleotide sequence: TGTGCCAGCAGTGGACACAGGAACACCGGGGAGCTGTTTTTT. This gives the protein CASSGHRNTGELFF.

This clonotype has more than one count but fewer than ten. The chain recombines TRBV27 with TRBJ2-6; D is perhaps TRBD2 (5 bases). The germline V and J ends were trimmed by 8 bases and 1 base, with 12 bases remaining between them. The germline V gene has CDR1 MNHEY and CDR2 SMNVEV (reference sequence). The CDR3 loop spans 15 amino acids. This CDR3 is CASGDRGSGANVLTF. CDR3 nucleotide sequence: TGTGCCAGCGGAGATCGAGGGTCTGGGGCCAACGTCCTGACTTTC. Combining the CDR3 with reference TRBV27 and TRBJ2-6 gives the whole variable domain EAQVTQNPRYLITVTGKKLTVTCSQNMNHEYMSWYRQDPGLGLRQIYYSMNVEVTDKGDVPEGYKVSRKEKRNFPLILESPSPNQTSLYFCASGDRGSGANVLTFGAGSRLTVL.

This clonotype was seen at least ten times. The CDR3 DNA reads as TGTGCCAGCAGCTCGAGCGGCCCCTACGAGCAGTACTTC. This sequence encodes CASSSSGPYEQYF. The V gene is TRBV7-2, the J gene TRBJ2-7; the D gene is possibly TRBD2 (5 bases). CDR3 length: 13 amino acids. Trimming shortened V by 4 bases and J by 2 bases, and 9 bases separated the two germline ends. CDR1 and CDR2 (germline): SGHTA, FQGNSA.

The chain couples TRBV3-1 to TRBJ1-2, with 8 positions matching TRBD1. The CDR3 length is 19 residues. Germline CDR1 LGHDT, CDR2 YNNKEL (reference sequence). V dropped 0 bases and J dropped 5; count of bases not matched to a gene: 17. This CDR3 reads CASSQDNGEQGAPFYGYTF. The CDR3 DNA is TGTGCCAGCAGCCAAGATAATGGAGAGCAGGGGGCGCCCTTTTATGGCTACACCTTC.

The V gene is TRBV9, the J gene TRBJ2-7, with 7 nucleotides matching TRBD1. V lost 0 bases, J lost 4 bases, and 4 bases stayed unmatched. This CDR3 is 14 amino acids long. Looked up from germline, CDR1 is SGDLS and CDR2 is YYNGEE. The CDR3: CASSVEGGGYEQYF. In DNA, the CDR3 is TGTGCCAGCAGCGTAGAAGGGGGCGGGTACGAGCAGTACTTC.

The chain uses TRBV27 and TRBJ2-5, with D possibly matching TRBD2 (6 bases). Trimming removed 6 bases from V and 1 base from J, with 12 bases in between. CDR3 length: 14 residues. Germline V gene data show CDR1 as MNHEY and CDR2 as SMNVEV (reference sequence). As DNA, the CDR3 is TGTGCCAGCAGGGCTGCGGGAACCCAAGAGACCCAGTACTTC. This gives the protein CASRAAGTQETQYF.

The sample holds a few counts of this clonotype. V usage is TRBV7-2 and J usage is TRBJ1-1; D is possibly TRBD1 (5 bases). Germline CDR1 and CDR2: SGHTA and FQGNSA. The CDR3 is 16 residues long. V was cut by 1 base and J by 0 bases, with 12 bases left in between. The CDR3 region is CASSLVAGSLNTEAFF. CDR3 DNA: TGTGCCAGCAGCTTAGTGGCAGGGTCCCTGAACACTGAAGCTTTCTTT. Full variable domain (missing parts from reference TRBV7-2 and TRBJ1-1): GAGVSQSPSNKVTEKGKDVELRCDPISGHTALYWYRQSLGQGLEFLIYFQGNSAPDKSGLPSDRFSAERTGGSVSTLTIQRTQQEDSAVYLCASSLVAGSLNTEAFFGQGTRLTVV.

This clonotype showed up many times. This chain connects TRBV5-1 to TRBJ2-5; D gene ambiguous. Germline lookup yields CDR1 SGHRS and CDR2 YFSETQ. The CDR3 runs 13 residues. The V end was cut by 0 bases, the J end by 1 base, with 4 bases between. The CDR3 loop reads CASSLVVQETQYF. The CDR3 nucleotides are TGCGCCAGCAGCTTGGTAGTCCAAGAGACCCAGTACTTC.

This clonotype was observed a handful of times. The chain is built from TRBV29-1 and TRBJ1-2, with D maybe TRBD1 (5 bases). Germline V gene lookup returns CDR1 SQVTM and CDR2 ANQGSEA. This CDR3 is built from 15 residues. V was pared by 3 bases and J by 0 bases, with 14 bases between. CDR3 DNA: TGCAGCGTTGACCCACATGGGGGGGCTAACTATGGCTACACCTTC. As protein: CSVDPHGGANYGYTF.

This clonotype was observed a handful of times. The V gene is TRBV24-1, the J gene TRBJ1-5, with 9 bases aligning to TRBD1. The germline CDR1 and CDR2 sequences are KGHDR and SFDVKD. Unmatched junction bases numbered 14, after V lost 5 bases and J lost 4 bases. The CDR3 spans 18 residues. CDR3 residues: CATSGTGGDRVINQPQHF. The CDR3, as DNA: TGTGCCACCAGTGGCACGGGAGGGGACAGGGTTATTAATCAGCCCCAGCATTTT.

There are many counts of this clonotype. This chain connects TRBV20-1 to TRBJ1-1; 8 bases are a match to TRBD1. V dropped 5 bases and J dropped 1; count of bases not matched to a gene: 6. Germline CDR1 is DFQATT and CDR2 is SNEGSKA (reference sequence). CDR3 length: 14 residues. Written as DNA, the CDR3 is TGCAGTGCTTCAAGGACAGGGAGGAACACTGAAGCTTTCTTT. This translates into CSASRTGRNTEAFF.